Listed below are T cell receptor beta chains from one sample, sequenced in a study of response to subunit inactivated influenza vaccine. TCRdb used MiXCR to reprocess the RT-PCR reads, holding one entry per CDR3 protein. The table shows 800,000 or so distinct CDR3 sequences, with 21% occurring only once. Sequenced here: PBMCs from blood, sampled about 5 days after vaccination. The source is a man aged 50-60 years who received an inactivated influenza vaccine. Both conserved end residues are part of each CDR3. The order of the fields is CDR3 length, V gene, CDR3 protein.

15,TRBV6-5,CASSYSEGRGNEQFF
14,TRBV12-3/TRBV12-4,CASSTPRLADEQYF
15,TRBV20-1,CSANDWTVTPYEQYF
12,TRBV7-2,CASSLEAGGYTF
15,TRBV5-1,CASSAIRGSSYEQYF
15,TRBV25-1,CASSDGQGASYEQYF
14,TRBV6-1,CASSMDGGRSPLHF
14,TRBV6-1,CASRKTGGNTEAFF
13,TRBV5-6,CASSLVEYNEQFF
13,TRBV20-1,CSALGARSYEQYF
14,TRBV7-9,CASSFWDSNEKLFF
13,TRBV2,CARTRTGANVLTF
16,TRBV5-6,CASSLYVSQGREEQYF
14,TRBV20-1,CSARTGVTNQPQHF
15,TRBV6-5,CASSSTGTGGYEQYF
13,TRBV18,CASSPSQGQPQHF
14,TRBV29-1,CSVESGWRPYEQYF
13,TRBV29-1,CSGSGLPGDTQYF
15,TRBV28,CASSFGGRGQETQYF
19,TRBV6-5,CASSYWTSGRAGVYNEQFF
15,TRBV4-1,CASSKGGSPKETQYF
16,TRBV3-1,CASSQELASRVNEQFF
14,TRBV20-1,CSASPGGGDDEQYF
14,TRBV5-1,CASSPRSGDSPLHF
16,TRBV7-2,CASSTDRGRPYNEQFF
14,TRBV11-2,CASSFFVSGLQAFF
13,TRBV27,CASSVTQGGGYTF
16,TRBV5-1,CASSPGTSGSVNEQFF
15,TRBV11-2,CASSTYRGPGNTIYF
13,TRBV20-1,CSARIAGPVGQYF
15,TRBV5-1,CASSRAGLASDTQYF
12,TRBV27,CASSDTGSEQYF
17,TRBV3-1,CASSQVIRLAEYNEQFF
15,TRBV4-1,CASSPVPGQLYGYTF
15,TRBV7-2,CASSPWDTGTYEQYF
14,TRBV5-1,CASSSLQGAGVQFF